Below are 3 T cell receptor beta chains sequenced from a single sample in a study of T cell responses to AZD1222 COVID-19 vaccine. Measured with immunoSEQ multiplex PCR; TCRdb has only the in-frame clones, and not every one. The sample comprises over 110,000 clones, around 93% of which are singletons, and about 5% rests with the top ten. Sample: peripheral blood, taken on day 0 of AZD1222 vaccination. The source of these receptors is an adult in good health.

The chain combines TRBV2 with TRBJ2-7; a possible D gene is TRBD1 (6 bases). The CDR3 length is 14 residues. Per the germline V gene, CDR1 is SNHLY and CDR2 is FYNNEI. The germline V and J ends were trimmed by 4 bases and 2 bases, with 12 bases remaining between them. DNA for the CDR3: TGTGCCAGCAGTGGGGGACAAACCCCCTACGAGCAGTACTTC. Protein: CASSGGQTPYEQYF.

This chain connects TRBV10-3 to TRBJ2-2; 9 bases are shared with TRBD2. Per the germline V gene, CDR1 is ENHRY and CDR2 is SYGVKD. The CDR3 has 16 residues. The V and J ends lost 2 bases and 5 bases, in that order; junction bases with no gene match: 6. The CDR3 sequence is CAISEGAGGGTGELFF. The CDR3 DNA is TGTGCCATCAGTGAGGGAGCGGGAGGTGGGACCGGGGAGCTGTTTTTT.

The chain links TRBV5-6 to TRBJ2-7; the match to TRBD2 covers 10 bases. Losses at the gene ends were 2 bases for V and 3 bases for J; bases not matched to a gene: 14. CDR1 is SGHDT and CDR2 is YYEEEE in the germline V gene. The CDR3 is made up of 18 amino acids. CDR3 residues: CASSFYRGTSGTFYEQYF. The CDR3 DNA is TGTGCCAGCAGCTTTTACAGGGGCACTAGCGGGACCTTCTACGAGCAGTACTTC.